These 10 T cell receptor beta chains came from one sample sequenced in a study of cytomegalovirus exposure and HLA in healthy donors. The PCR was carried out with 60 Vbeta primers and 13 Jbeta primers. The data were produced by immunoSEQ multiplex PCR, yet TCRdb's version contains in-frame clones alone and is incomplete. This repertoire shows about 180,000 clones, less than 90% found once; its top ten account for approximately 1.3%. The sample was PBMCs. All receptors come from a girl under 18 in good health and CMV-seropositive.

This clone was seen a handful of times. This chain uses TRBV6-1 with TRBJ2-7; 7 nucleotides align to TRBD2. J gave up 4 bases and V 3 bases, and 12 bases lay outside the gene matches. Germline V CDR1 and CDR2: MNHNS, SASEGT. This CDR3 has 16 residues. The CDR3 loop reads CASSELPGGIGYEQYF. CDR3 in DNA: TGTGCCAGCAGTGAGCTACCGGGAGGTATTGGGTACGAGCAGTACTTC.

The chain combines TRBV30 with TRBJ1-1; TRBD1 matches 9 bases. CDR3 length equals 13 residues. V dropped 7 bases and J dropped 5; count of bases not matched to a gene: 8. Germline CDR1 reads GTSNPN; CDR2 reads SVGIG (reference sequence). CDR3 loop: CAFAGTGNTEAFF. The DNA of the CDR3 is TGTGCCTTCGCCGGGACAGGGAATACTGAAGCTTTCTTT.

The sample holds one count of this clone. The chain combines TRBV19 with TRBJ2-1, with D possibly matching TRBD2 (5 bases). The CDR3 runs 15 residues. With 3 bases removed from V and 6 bases from J, the gap between germline ends came to 15 bases. From germline, CDR1 is LNHDA and CDR2 SQIVND (reference sequence). The CDR3 DNA is TGTGCCAGTAGTATTTGGGGAGAAGGTGGCAATGAGCAGTTCTTC. Translation gives CASSIWGEGGNEQFF.

V is TRBV27 and J is TRBJ1-4; D is possibly TRBD1 (5 bases). V was trimmed by 3 bases and J by 5 bases, leaving 10 bases between them. The length of the CDR3 is 14 residues. Germline lookup yields CDR1 MNHEY and CDR2 SMNVEV (reference sequence). The CDR3 sequence: CASSLGQVNEKLFF. The CDR3 DNA reads TGTGCCAGCAGTTTGGGGCAGGTGAATGAAAAACTGTTTTTT.

The rearrangement links TRBV6-1 to TRBJ2-7; tentatively, D is TRBD1 (6 bases). Trimming removed 4 bases from V and 4 bases from J, with 17 bases in between. This CDR3 comprises 15 residues. Looked up from germline, CDR1 is MNHNS and CDR2 is SASEGT. The CDR3 bases are TGTGCCAGCAGTGTCGGGACATTTTTTGATTACGAGCAGTACTTC. As protein: CASSVGTFFDYEQYF.

This chain connects TRBV5-1 to TRBJ1-1; 8 bases agree with TRBD1. The CDR3 has 17 amino acids. V dropped 6 bases and J dropped 10; count of bases not matched to a gene: 23. Germline V CDR1 and CDR2: SGHRS, YFSETQ. CDR3 region: CASTASPSLLAGGRAFF. The CDR3 DNA sequence: TGCGCCAGCACCGCAAGTCCATCGCTTCTCGCAGGGGGCAGAGCTTTCTTT.

The J gene is TRBJ2-3, the V gene TRBV30, with 9 bases lining up with TRBD2. The CDR3 spans 16 residues. CDR1 GTSNPN and CDR2 SVGIG come from the germline V gene (reference sequence). The J segment lost 5 bases and the V segment lost 3 bases, leaving 12 bases of the junction unmatched. The CDR3 sequence: CAWSLFVAGAGDTQYF. CDR3 sequence (DNA): TGTGCCTGGAGCCTGTTTGTAGCGGGAGCGGGAGATACGCAGTATTTT.

The chain uses TRBV5-8 and TRBJ2-1; TRBD2 matches 9 bases. This CDR3 has 17 residues. Trimming removed 1 base from V and 4 bases from J; junction bases left unmatched: 9. Germline CDR1 SGHTS, CDR2 YDEGEE. The CDR3 sequence: CASSLSLAGVTYNEQFF. The CDR3 DNA is TGTGCCAGCAGCTTGTCTTTAGCGGGAGTAACTTACAATGAGCAGTTCTTC.

This clone was detected only a few times. This chain links TRBV6-1 with TRBJ2-1, with D possibly TRBD2 on 6 matching bases. The CDR3 extends over 15 amino acids. The V gene lost 6 bases and the J gene lost 7 bases, with 19 bases spanning the gap. Germline CDR1 MNHNS, CDR2 SASEGT. The CDR3 region has the DNA TGTGCCAGCAGAACTGACGGGAGAGGGTTGAATGAGCAGTTCTTC. Translating gives CASRTDGRGLNEQFF.

V and J are TRBV27 and TRBJ2-1; TRBD2 is a possible D gene (7 bases). The CDR3 spans 16 residues. Germline V gives CDR1 MNHEY, CDR2 SMNVEV (reference sequence). Trimming stripped 3 bases from V and 2 bases from J, with 14 bases between. CDR3 region: CASSLEGGRPYNEQFF. CDR3 bases: TGTGCCAGCAGTTTGGAGGGGGGGAGACCCTACAATGAGCAGTTCTTC.